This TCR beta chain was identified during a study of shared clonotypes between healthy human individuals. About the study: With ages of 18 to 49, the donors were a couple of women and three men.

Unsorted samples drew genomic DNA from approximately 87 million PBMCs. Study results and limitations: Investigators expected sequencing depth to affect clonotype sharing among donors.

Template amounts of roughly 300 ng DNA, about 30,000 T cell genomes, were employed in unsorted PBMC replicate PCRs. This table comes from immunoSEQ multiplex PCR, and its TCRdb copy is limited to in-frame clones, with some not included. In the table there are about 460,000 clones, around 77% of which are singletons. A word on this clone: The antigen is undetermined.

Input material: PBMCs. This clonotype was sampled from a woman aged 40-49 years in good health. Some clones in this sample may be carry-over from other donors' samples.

DNA of the CDR3: TGTGCCACCCGAGTAGGGGTCGCGAACACCGGGGAGCTGTTTTTT. Translation gives CATRVGVANTGELFF. The chain combines TRBV10-3 with TRBJ2-2, with D possibly being TRBD1 (5 bases). Germline V CDR1 and CDR2: ENHRY, SYGVKD. There are 15 residues in the CDR3. Trimming stripped 10 bases from V and 0 bases from J, with 15 bases between.